The sequence of this T cell receptor beta chain was determined in a study of regulatory T cells in long-lasting Graves disease (dated by TCRdb to the early 2020s). As for the study more broadly: Persistent Graves' disease meant more than 5 years of antithyroid drug treatment with TSH receptor autoantibodies that stayed positive. Persistent Graves' disease patients were compared with newly diagnosed Graves' disease patients by peripheral blood TCR sequencing and RNA sequencing. The study was conducted in China and was registered as a clinical trial. TCR sequencing covered some 13 persistent and 20 or so newly diagnosed Graves' disease patients, some 33 samples in total. Persistent Graves' disease patients in the clinical cohort had taken antithyroid drugs for 9 to 11 years on average. The study at large found these results: As a limitation, the authors acknowledged that the small sample size may reduce accuracy. Compared with newly diagnosed patients, patients with persistent Graves' disease had lower TCR Shannon entropy and fewer highly expanded clones, which suggests clonal expansion. Patients with persistent disease shared more public clonotypes (approximately 2,500) than newly diagnosed patients did (more than 900). The study examined only peripheral blood because the primary lesion, thyroid tissue, could not be accessed. Sequencing and analysis were restricted to the TCR beta chain. Persistent disease showed preferential use of TRBV28, TRBJ1-2 and TRBJ2-5, whereas newly diagnosed disease favored TRBV20-1 and TRBJ2-1.

Details on this clonotype: Its cognate antigen has yet to be identified. A much larger clone sits a single nucleotide away, making a read error possible.

The time point label on this specimen signifies: persistent/refractory GD, antithyroid drugs over 5 years with positive TRAb. RNA was extracted from PBMCs in TRIzol for both TCR sequencing and RNA sequencing. The diagnosis of Graves' disease followed American Thyroid Association guidelines. Patients for the study were recruited at an endocrinology department in Xi'an, China. Each patient gave about 10 milliliters of peripheral blood, collected in an EDTA anticoagulant tube. Ficoll Paque Plus density gradient separation was used to isolate PBMCs, and no further T cell sorting was done. An Agilent 2100 Bioanalyzer and agarose gel were used to check RNA quality, and a NanoDrop 2000 was used to measure RNA concentration. The library came from multiplex PCR. Sequenced using an Illumina HiSeq 4000. CDR3 regions were amplified by Arm-PCR with iRepertoire HTBI primers to construct TCR beta libraries. Before sequencing, the PCR products underwent gel purification. As for the authors' bioinformatics: Gene usage analysis of CDR3 amino acid clonotypes used the roughly 60 TRBV and some 15 TRBJ segments found across samples. COPE and FqMerger were used to merge filtered high-quality paired reads into contigs. BLAST was used to align contigs to IMGT TRBV, TRBD and TRBJ reference genes, and CDR3 was defined according to IMGT. Clonotypes above 0.1% frequency were classified as highly expanded clones. Repertoire diversity was measured by Shannon entropy, and V-J evenness by the Gini coefficient. A clonotype was considered public if more than one individual shared it. In TCRdb, the public reads were trimmed at Q25 with fastp and aligned with MiXCR, with productive beta chains retained. Records with the same CDR3 protein are collapsed into one entry carrying the most frequent genes and DNA. It is TCRdb's table, rather than the study itself, that gives the V and J calls and clone size. Across this sample there are under 350,000 distinct CDR3 sequences, with under 25% seen only once. In total, the top ten clones hold about 61% of the sample.

V is pruned by 6 bases and J by 2 bases, leaving 16 bases of the junction without a gene match. There are 17 amino acids in the CDR3, from cysteine to phenylalanine inclusive. The only DNA kept is the CDR3, 51 bases in frame from the first base. CDR1 MNHNS and CDR2 SASEGT are derived from the germline V gene. The starting material was peripheral blood mononuclear cells (PBMCs), obtained when the disease was refractory, from a patient treated with antithyroid drugs. The chain is made from TRBV6-1 and TRBJ2-7; a stretch of 7 junction bases matches TRBD2. The clonotype originates from a female donor with Graves disease. The bases read TGTGCCAGCAGACCGCCCTCGACTAGCTTTACACCCTACGAGCAGTACTTC. Translation gives CASRPPSTSFTPYEQYF.